A selection of T cell receptor beta chains follows, all from one sample in a study of shared T cell receptors in the human thymus. Produced via immunoSEQ multiplex PCR; TCRdb's table is partial and in-frame only. The sample has about 660,000 clones, roughly 90% seen once; the top ten hold about 0.01%. These records were also assigned to another study, of human thymus T cells.

Source material: thymocytes. The receptor set was obtained from a boy under two years old with a congenital heart defect. Both conserved end residues are trimmed from each CDR3. Each record gives: V gene, clone size, D gene, CDR3 protein. D genes are given only for firm matches. Clone sizes are given selectively: once, few, many, or a class where the clone is expanded.

v_call: TRBV5-1; clone_size: .; d_call: TRBD2; cdr3_aa: ASSPQRGSSYNEQF
v_call: TRBV4-3; clone_size: .; d_call: TRBD2; cdr3_aa: ASSQDRSGRTQETQY
v_call: TRBV7-3; clone_size: .; d_call: TRBD2; cdr3_aa: ASSLATSGRLSTDTQY
v_call: TRBV5-4; clone_size: .; d_call: TRBD1; cdr3_aa: ASSGETGITEAF
v_call: TRBV14; clone_size: .; d_call: .; cdr3_aa: ASSQARETNEKLF
v_call: TRBV2; clone_size: .; d_call: TRBD1; cdr3_aa: ASSEGQGNDGTEAF
v_call: TRBV15; clone_size: .; d_call: TRBD2; cdr3_aa: ATSTSTSGSTYEQF
v_call: TRBV5-1; clone_size: .; d_call: TRBD1; cdr3_aa: ASSPQPGQGNTEAF
v_call: TRBV27; clone_size: once; d_call: .; cdr3_aa: ASSSTRGPRETQY
v_call: TRBV5-6; clone_size: .; d_call: TRBD1; cdr3_aa: ASSSPTGGGPNEQY
v_call: TRBV7-2; clone_size: .; d_call: .; cdr3_aa: ASSLISTHPADTQY
v_call: TRBV7-2; clone_size: .; d_call: .; cdr3_aa: ASSLAIENTEAF
v_call: TRBV30; clone_size: once; d_call: .; cdr3_aa: AWIPPGYNEQF
v_call: TRBV4-3; clone_size: few; d_call: .; cdr3_aa: ASSQSAGSSYNEQF
v_call: TRBV6-1; clone_size: .; d_call: .; cdr3_aa: ASSGYRYMGGSNQPQH
v_call: TRBV6-5; clone_size: .; d_call: TRBD2; cdr3_aa: ASGRGGRSSYEQY
v_call: TRBV30; clone_size: .; d_call: .; cdr3_aa: AWSVRTNGSPGELF
v_call: TRBV9; clone_size: .; d_call: TRBD2; cdr3_aa: ASSVRPLTSGRAYEQY
v_call: TRBV4-2; clone_size: .; d_call: .; cdr3_aa: ASSQTVPSNQPQH
v_call: TRBV10-2; clone_size: once; d_call: TRBD1; cdr3_aa: ASSFMGQKNYGYT
v_call: TRBV5-1; clone_size: .; d_call: TRBD2; cdr3_aa: ASSLGQREGYGYEQF
v_call: TRBV9; clone_size: .; d_call: TRBD1; cdr3_aa: ASSATGADNEKLF
v_call: TRBV6-4; clone_size: .; d_call: TRBD1; cdr3_aa: ASSDSDRAGPYEQY
v_call: TRBV28; clone_size: .; d_call: .; cdr3_aa: ASSLEDVLNTEAF
v_call: TRBV7-6; clone_size: .; d_call: .; cdr3_aa: ASSLAGRGRVLEPYEQY
v_call: TRBV7-8; clone_size: .; d_call: TRBD2; cdr3_aa: ASSLGEGLIQY
v_call: TRBV28; clone_size: once; d_call: .; cdr3_aa: ASNQGVGTGELF
v_call: TRBV4-1; clone_size: once; d_call: TRBD2; cdr3_aa: ASSTRAGLTDTQY
v_call: TRBV7-9; clone_size: once; d_call: TRBD2; cdr3_aa: ASSVGTSGSRYEQY
v_call: TRBV6-5; clone_size: .; d_call: TRBD2; cdr3_aa: ASSYISGRADTQY
v_call: TRBV2; clone_size: .; d_call: .; cdr3_aa: ASIAVHETQY
v_call: TRBV5-1; clone_size: .; d_call: .; cdr3_aa: ASSLNPSPGRETTNEKLF
v_call: TRBV4-3; clone_size: .; d_call: .; cdr3_aa: ASSNYLGSAGFYEQY
v_call: TRBV5-1; clone_size: .; d_call: .; cdr3_aa: ASSETGDYGYT
v_call: TRBV2; clone_size: .; d_call: TRBD1; cdr3_aa: ASSEKKVSGQGSYEQY
v_call: TRBV5-3; clone_size: .; d_call: TRBD2; cdr3_aa: ARRGTSGRILAKNIQY
v_call: TRBV7-8; clone_size: .; d_call: .; cdr3_aa: ASSPVRGWGEKLF
v_call: TRBV10-3; clone_size: .; d_call: .; cdr3_aa: AISESTGGYT
v_call: TRBV4-3; clone_size: .; d_call: .; cdr3_aa: ASSQKRGANTGELF
v_call: TRBV2; clone_size: .; d_call: TRBD2; cdr3_aa: ATRGGTYEQY
v_call: TRBV15; clone_size: .; d_call: .; cdr3_aa: ATSRVEGGKRPQH
v_call: TRBV10-2; clone_size: few; d_call: TRBD1; cdr3_aa: ASSEMDRGIGELF
v_call: TRBV5-1; clone_size: .; d_call: .; cdr3_aa: ASSLGGHVFPGYGYT
v_call: TRBV4-2; clone_size: .; d_call: .; cdr3_aa: ASSPNPLEPTYEQY